The entry below describes one TCR beta chain. The CDR3 covers 14 residues. CDR1 and CDR2 (germline): SEHNR, FQNEAQ (reference sequence). V lost 4 bases, J lost 4 bases, and 3 bases stayed unmatched. The data were obtained in a study of cytomegalovirus exposure and HLA in healthy donors. Healthy people donating bone marrow made up the donors. The PCR was carried out with 60 Vbeta primers and 13 Jbeta primers. TCRdb's copy holds only in-frame clones and misses some; the assay was immunoSEQ multiplex PCR. The sample includes roughly 120,000 clones. Sequences were obtained from PBMCs. The clonotype was recovered from a man aged 35-49 years in good health and CMV-seronegative. The chain combines TRBV7-9 with TRBJ2-2; 7 nucleotides line up with TRBD1. The CDR3 coding sequence is TGTGCCAGCAGCTCGACAGGGATCACCGGGGAGCTGTTTTTT. Its translation: CASSSTGITGELFF. Full variable domain (outside the CDR3, taken from reference TRBV7-9 and TRBJ2-2): DTGVSQNPRHKITKRGQNVTFRCDPISEHNRLYWYRQTLGQGPEFLTYFQNEAQLEKSRLLSDRFSAERPKGSFSTLEIQRTEQGDSAMYLCASSSTGITGELFFGEGSRLTVL.